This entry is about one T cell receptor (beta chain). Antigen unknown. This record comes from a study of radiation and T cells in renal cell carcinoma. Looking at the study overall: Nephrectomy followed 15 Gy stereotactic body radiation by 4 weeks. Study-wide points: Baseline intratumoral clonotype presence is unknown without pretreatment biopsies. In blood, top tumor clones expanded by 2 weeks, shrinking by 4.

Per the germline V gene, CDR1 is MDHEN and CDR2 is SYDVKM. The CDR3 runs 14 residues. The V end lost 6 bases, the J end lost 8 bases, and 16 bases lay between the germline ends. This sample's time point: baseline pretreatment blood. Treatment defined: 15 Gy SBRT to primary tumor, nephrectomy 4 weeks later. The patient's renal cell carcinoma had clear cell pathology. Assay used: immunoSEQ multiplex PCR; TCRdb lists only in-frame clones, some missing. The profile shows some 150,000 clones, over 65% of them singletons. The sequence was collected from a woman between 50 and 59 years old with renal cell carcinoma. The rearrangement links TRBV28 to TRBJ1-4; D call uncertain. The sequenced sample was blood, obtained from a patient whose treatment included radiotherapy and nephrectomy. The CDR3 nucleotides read TGTGCCAGCAGGAAACAGCCGAATGGAGAAAAACTGTTTTTT. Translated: CASRKQPNGEKLFF.